This T cell receptor beta chain was retrieved from a study of blood T cell repertoires in COVID-19. Study summary: From the United States, Italy and Spain came samples of acute and convalescent COVID-19. T cells, B-cell-depleted T cells, or PBMCs provided the cDNA or gDNA that served as material.

The authors' processing: The assay estimated nucleated cells by amplifying reference gene primers. Only in-frame clones appear in the TCRdb table, and some are missing; sequencing was by immunoSEQ multiplex PCR. V, J and clone size derive from that table, while D and trimming were established from the DNA sequence. Here the sample spans under 300,000 clones, about 83% being singletons. The table lists this clone with a few counts. With 4 bases removed from V and 0 bases from J, the gap between germline ends came to 19 bases. This CDR3 is 18 amino acids long. Germline assignment: CDR1 SGHDN and CDR2 FVKESK.

Sequencing input: peripheral blood. The source is a human donor in a cohort sampled during active COVID-19. The chain links TRBV14 to TRBJ1-5; tentative D call: TRBD1 (6 bases). CDR3 sequence: CASSPKRIRTDSNQPQHF. The CDR3 coding sequence is TGTGCCAGCAGCCCAAAGCGTATTCGGACAGATAGCAATCAGCCCCAGCATTTT.